These T cell receptor beta chains were read from a single sample in a study of chemoradiotherapy in HPV16-positive cancers. Repertoires were generated with immunoSEQ multiplex PCR, while TCRdb's copy carries only in-frame clones and drops some. This table holds about 14,000 clones, 89% found once. Sequenced here: tumor tissue, sampled from a patient who underwent chemoradiotherapy. The source of these receptors is a human donor with HPV-associated anogenital cancer. Both conserved end residues are part of each CDR3. D genes are given only for firm matches. Clone size, where shown, is once, few, many, or a class for clones that have expanded.

j_gene: TRBJ2-7; abundance: -; d_gene: TRBD1; v_gene: TRBV11-2; CDR3aa: CASSINRGVYYEQYF; CDR3nt: TGTGCCAGCAGCATAAACAGGGGTGTCTACTACGAGCAGTACTTC
j_gene: TRBJ2-7; abundance: -; d_gene: -; v_gene: TRBV28; CDR3aa: CASSGLGRNFWQYF; CDR3nt: TGTGCCAGCAGTGGCCTGGGCAGAAATTTTTGGCAGTACTTC
j_gene: TRBJ2-5; abundance: -; d_gene: -; v_gene: TRBV19; CDR3aa: CASSRGGLGETQYF; CDR3nt: TGTGCCAGTAGTAGAGGGGGGTTGGGAGAGACCCAGTACTTC
j_gene: TRBJ2-7; abundance: few; d_gene: TRBD1; v_gene: TRBV6-6; CDR3aa: CASSTGTEAYEQYF; CDR3nt: TGTGCCAGCAGTACCGGGACAGAGGCCTACGAGCAGTACTTC
j_gene: TRBJ2-3; abundance: -; d_gene: -; v_gene: TRBV30; CDR3aa: CAWSDSGTDTQYF; CDR3nt: TGTGCCTGGAGTGATAGCGGCACAGATACGCAGTATTTT
j_gene: TRBJ1-1; abundance: once; d_gene: -; v_gene: TRBV11-3; CDR3aa: CASSLLHLNTEAFF; CDR3nt: TGTGCCAGCAGCTTACTCCATCTGAACACTGAAGCTTTCTTT
j_gene: TRBJ1-2; abundance: -; d_gene: TRBD1; v_gene: TRBV5-1; CDR3aa: CASTLFGTTGGSYGYTF; CDR3nt: TGCGCCAGCACCTTGTTCGGGACCACAGGGGGAAGCTATGGCTACACCTTC
j_gene: TRBJ1-2; abundance: -; d_gene: -; v_gene: TRBV5-1; CDR3aa: CASSPGPAREGYTF; CDR3nt: TGCGCCAGCAGTCCCGGGCCAGCCAGGGAAGGCTACACCTTC
j_gene: TRBJ2-7; abundance: -; d_gene: TRBD2; v_gene: TRBV2; CDR3aa: CASSDGASGTYEQYF; CDR3nt: TGTGCCAGCAGTGACGGGGCTAGCGGGACATACGAGCAGTACTTC
j_gene: TRBJ1-1; abundance: few; d_gene: -; v_gene: TRBV2; CDR3aa: CATAVAMSGEAFF; CDR3nt: TGTGCCACCGCAGTCGCCATGAGCGGTGAAGCTTTCTTT
j_gene: TRBJ2-7; abundance: -; d_gene: TRBD1; v_gene: TRBV6-6; CDR3aa: CASSGTGIHEQYF; CDR3nt: TGTGCCAGCTCCGGGACAGGGATCCACGAGCAGTACTTC
j_gene: TRBJ2-5; abundance: -; d_gene: -; v_gene: TRBV7-3; CDR3aa: CASSLGGQETQYF; CDR3nt: TGTGCCAGCAGCTTAGGTGGGCAAGAGACCCAGTACTTC
j_gene: TRBJ2-5; abundance: -; d_gene: -; v_gene: TRBV4-1; CDR3aa: CASSQEDTQETQYF; CDR3nt: TGCGCCAGCAGCCAAGAAGACACCCAAGAGACCCAGTACTTC
j_gene: TRBJ2-7; abundance: -; d_gene: TRBD1; v_gene: TRBV11-3; CDR3aa: CASSPQGVLYEQYF; CDR3nt: TGTGCCAGCAGCCCGCAGGGGGTCCTCTACGAGCAGTACTTC
j_gene: TRBJ1-1; abundance: -; d_gene: TRBD1; v_gene: TRBV7-9; CDR3aa: CASSFYRGGEAFF; CDR3nt: TGTGCCAGCAGCTTTTACAGGGGTGGCGAAGCTTTCTTT
j_gene: TRBJ1-1; abundance: -; d_gene: -; v_gene: TRBV5-1; CDR3aa: CASSSYRVGNTEAFF; CDR3nt: TGCGCCAGCAGCTCCTACAGGGTAGGGAACACTGAAGCTTTCTTT
j_gene: TRBJ1-5; abundance: -; d_gene: -; v_gene: TRBV6-6; CDR3aa: CASSYGGRYQPQHF; CDR3nt: TGTGCCAGCAGTTACGGGGGGAGATATCAGCCCCAGCATTTT
j_gene: TRBJ1-2; abundance: -; d_gene: -; v_gene: TRBV2; CDR3aa: CASTSWEGFGYTF; CDR3nt: TGTGCCAGCACCTCCTGGGAAGGTTTTGGCTACACCTTC
j_gene: TRBJ2-7; abundance: once; d_gene: TRBD1; v_gene: TRBV2; CDR3aa: CASSFRTGEYYEQYF; CDR3nt: TGTGCCAGCAGCTTCCGGACAGGGGAATACTACGAGCAGTACTTC
j_gene: TRBJ2-7; abundance: -; d_gene: TRBD2; v_gene: TRBV27; CDR3aa: CASRPSGRRSYEQYF; CDR3nt: TGTGCCAGCAGACCTAGCGGGAGAAGGTCCTACGAGCAGTACTTC
j_gene: TRBJ1-2; abundance: -; d_gene: TRBD1; v_gene: TRBV9; CDR3aa: CASSGDRGPGRYTF; CDR3nt: TGTGCCAGCAGCGGTGACAGGGGCCCAGGACGCTACACCTTC
j_gene: TRBJ2-3; abundance: -; d_gene: -; v_gene: TRBV5-1; CDR3aa: CASSLEGYTDTQYF; CDR3nt: TGCGCCAGCAGCTTGGAGGGCTACACAGATACGCAGTATTTT
j_gene: TRBJ2-1; abundance: -; d_gene: -; v_gene: TRBV6-5; CDR3aa: CASSYSGSPNNEQFF; CDR3nt: TGTGCCAGCAGTTACTCTGGAAGTCCTAACAATGAGCAGTTCTTC
j_gene: TRBJ2-5; abundance: -; d_gene: -; v_gene: TRBV6-5; CDR3aa: CASTDTGKETQYF; CDR3nt: TGTGCCAGCACCGATACCGGAAAAGAGACCCAGTACTTC
j_gene: TRBJ2-7; abundance: -; d_gene: -; v_gene: TRBV6-6; CDR3aa: CASSYQQSYEQYF; CDR3nt: TGTGCCAGCAGTTATCAACAGTCCTACGAGCAGTACTTC
j_gene: TRBJ2-7; abundance: -; d_gene: -; v_gene: TRBV7-9; CDR3aa: CASSLVGGKEQYF; CDR3nt: TGTGCCAGCAGCTTAGTGGGCGGAAAAGAGCAGTACTTC
j_gene: TRBJ2-2; abundance: -; d_gene: TRBD1; v_gene: TRBV18; CDR3aa: CASSQGANTGELFF; CDR3nt: TGTGCCAGCTCCCAGGGGGCGAACACCGGGGAGCTGTTTTTT
j_gene: TRBJ1-1; abundance: -; d_gene: -; v_gene: TRBV7-9; CDR3aa: CASSSGQGSTEAFF; CDR3nt: TGTGCCAGCAGCTCAGGCCAGGGGAGCACTGAAGCTTTCTTT
j_gene: TRBJ2-2; abundance: -; d_gene: -; v_gene: TRBV19; CDR3aa: CASSIPFATGELFF; CDR3nt: TGTGCCAGTAGTATACCATTCGCTACCGGGGAGCTGTTTTTT
j_gene: TRBJ2-1; abundance: -; d_gene: -; v_gene: TRBV9; CDR3aa: CASSVGLEQFF; CDR3nt: TGTGCCAGCAGCGTAGGTCTCGAGCAGTTCTTC
j_gene: TRBJ2-5; abundance: -; d_gene: TRBD1; v_gene: TRBV5-4; CDR3aa: CASSLDRGQETQYF; CDR3nt: TGTGCCAGCAGCTTGGACAGGGGTCAAGAGACCCAGTACTTC
j_gene: TRBJ2-7; abundance: -; d_gene: -; v_gene: TRBV5-1; CDR3aa: CASSSDGTDSYEQYF; CDR3nt: TGCGCCAGCAGCTCCGATGGAACGGACTCCTACGAGCAGTACTTC
j_gene: TRBJ1-2; abundance: -; d_gene: -; v_gene: TRBV9; CDR3aa: CASTPGTGNYGYTF; CDR3nt: TGTGCCAGCACCCCCGGAACAGGGAACTATGGCTACACCTTC
j_gene: TRBJ2-7; abundance: -; d_gene: -; v_gene: TRBV7-9; CDR3aa: CASSSKSTYEQYF; CDR3nt: TGTGCCAGCAGCTCGAAGTCCACCTACGAGCAGTACTTC
j_gene: TRBJ1-5; abundance: -; d_gene: -; v_gene: TRBV19; CDR3aa: CASRGLLLDQPQHF; CDR3nt: TGTGCCAGTAGGGGCCTCCTACTGGATCAGCCCCAGCATTTT
j_gene: TRBJ2-7; abundance: -; d_gene: TRBD1; v_gene: TRBV6-6; CDR3aa: CASSSTDREQYF; CDR3nt: TGTGCCAGCAGCAGCACGGACAGGGAGCAGTACTTC
j_gene: TRBJ2-7; abundance: -; d_gene: -; v_gene: TRBV9; CDR3aa: CASSAGTPGVSEQYF; CDR3nt: TGTGCCAGCAGCGCCGGGACGCCGGGGGTGAGCGAGCAGTACTTC
j_gene: TRBJ2-1; abundance: -; d_gene: -; v_gene: TRBV19; CDR3aa: CASSATGRTYNEQFF; CDR3nt: TGTGCCAGTAGTGCCACAGGGAGAACCTACAATGAGCAGTTCTTC
j_gene: TRBJ1-2; abundance: -; d_gene: TRBD1; v_gene: TRBV7-9; CDR3aa: CASSPGQTYGYTF; CDR3nt: TGTGCCAGCAGCCCGGGACAGACCTATGGCTACACCTTC
j_gene: TRBJ2-5; abundance: -; d_gene: TRBD1; v_gene: TRBV7-3; CDR3aa: CASSLDRTGGPETQYF; CDR3nt: TGTGCCAGCAGCTTAGATCGCACAGGGGGGCCAGAGACCCAGTACTTC
j_gene: TRBJ2-3; abundance: -; d_gene: -; v_gene: TRBV4-3; CDR3aa: CASSQALVAAYTDTQYF; CDR3nt: TGCGCCAGCAGCCAAGCACTCGTCGCGGCATACACAGATACGCAGTATTTT